The 18 T cell receptor beta chains below come from one sample, sequenced in a study of shared clonotypes between healthy human individuals. Assay used: immunoSEQ multiplex PCR; TCRdb lists only in-frame clones, some missing. The sample includes about 730,000 clones, approximately 72% of them seen just once. The sample was memory CD4+ T cells sorted from blood. Subset denoted: CD45RA-negative fraction. The receptor set was obtained from a woman aged 25 to 39 in good health.

The chain links TRBV7-2 to TRBJ2-1, with D maybe TRBD2 (6 bases). The CDR3 contains 16 residues. Germline V gene lookup returns CDR1 SGHTA and CDR2 FQGNSA. V was cut by 5 bases and J by 0 bases, with 14 bases left in between. In nucleotides, the CDR3 is TGTGCCAGCAGCCTCTGGGCGGGGAGCTCCTACAATGAGCAGTTCTTC. It codes for CASSLWAGSSYNEQFF.

This clone was picked up a small number of times. The V and J genes are TRBV19 and TRBJ1-2; D unresolved. V shed 6 bases and J shed 2 bases, with 10 bases lying between them. Germline CDR1 reads LNHDA; CDR2 reads SQIVND (reference sequence). This CDR3 comprises 13 residues. CDR3 protein: CASRPRQNYGYTF. The DNA for the CDR3 is TGTGCCAGTAGGCCTCGGCAGAACTATGGCTACACCTTC.

This chain uses TRBV7-2 with TRBJ2-3; D remains ambiguous. Looked up from germline, CDR1 is SGHTA and CDR2 is FQGNSA. There are 11 residues in the CDR3. Between the trimmed V and J ends, which lost 5 bases and 10 bases, there was a span of 10 bases. The CDR3 spells CASSHGPAQYF. The CDR3 DNA follows: TGTGCCAGCAGCCACGGGCCGGCGCAGTATTTT.

This clone was found a few times. The chain is built from TRBV2 and TRBJ1-2; D may be TRBD1 (5 bases). V shed 1 base and J shed 2 bases, with 8 bases lying between them. The CDR3 runs to 14 residues. The germline CDR1 and CDR2 sequences are SNHLY and FYNNEI. CDR3 amino acids: CASSEEAGNYGYTF. The CDR3 nucleotides read TGTGCCAGCAGTGAAGAAGCAGGGAACTATGGCTACACCTTC.

The rearrangement joins TRBV15 to TRBJ2-6, with no clear D. This CDR3 region has 13 residues. Trimming removed 5 bases from V and 3 bases from J, with 5 bases in between. Germline V gene lookup returns CDR1 LNHNV and CDR2 YYDKDF (reference sequence). In DNA form, the CDR3 reads TGTGCCACCAGCTTCCTTGGGGCCAACGTCCTGACTTTC. As protein: CATSFLGANVLTF.

The chain uses TRBV28 and TRBJ2-1; 7 bases map to TRBD2. The CDR3 consists of 17 residues. Germline V CDR1 and CDR2: MDHEN, SYDVKM. V gave up 7 bases and J gave up 2 bases; unmatched junction bases: 14. The CDR3 nucleotides are TGTGCCAGCACCCTAGTGGCGGGAGACGTCGCCTACAATGAGCAGTTCTTC. It encodes CASTLVAGDVAYNEQFF.

The chain combines TRBV28 with TRBJ2-5, with 7 bases that match TRBD2. Per germline, CDR1 MDHEN and CDR2 SYDVKM. Germline trimming cut 3 bases from V and 5 bases from J; bases unmatched to any gene: 6. CDR3 size: 14 residues. The CDR3 region is CASSFGGGGETQYF. CDR3 coding DNA: TGTGCCAGCAGTTTTGGCGGGGGAGGGGAGACCCAGTACTTC.

This chain uses TRBV18 with TRBJ1-1; 7 bases are shared with TRBD1. V shed 5 bases and J 3 bases; nucleotides not matched to a gene: 9. Germline values: CDR1 KGHSH, CDR2 LQKENI. This CDR3 spans 15 amino acids. CDR3 amino acids: CASSSQQGSDTEAFF. In DNA form, the CDR3 reads TGTGCCAGCTCATCACAACAGGGGTCGGACACTGAAGCTTTCTTT.

The chain combines TRBV28 with TRBJ1-2, with D maybe TRBD1 (5 bases). The germline gives CDR1 MDHEN, CDR2 SYDVKM. The CDR3 is 14 amino acids. V was trimmed by 1 base and J by 3 bases, leaving 9 bases between them. The CDR3: CASSLSGTDYGYTF. The CDR3 bases are TGTGCCAGCAGTTTATCCGGGACCGACTATGGCTACACCTTC.

V usage is TRBV28 and J usage is TRBJ1-2; D is perhaps TRBD1 (6 bases). The CDR3 loop spans 15 amino acids. Germline CDR1 and CDR2: MDHEN and SYDVKM. V was trimmed by 5 bases and J by 1 base, leaving 14 bases between them. CDR3 in amino acids: CASSVRGHYNYGYTF. CDR3 DNA sequence: TGTGCCAGCAGTGTCCGGGGACACTATAACTATGGCTACACCTTC.

The chain has TRBV11-3 and TRBJ2-1; the D is unclear. This CDR3 has 13 residues. Between the trimmed V and J ends, which lost 2 bases and 9 bases, there was a span of 11 bases. CDR1 and CDR2 (germline): SGHNT, YENEEA. The CDR3 coding sequence is TGTGCCAGCAGCTTACAATGGCGTACTGAGCAGTTCTTC. Its protein product is CASSLQWRTEQFF.

The CDR3 loop reads CASSEAYGQGNPHEQYF. CDR3 nucleotide sequence: TGCGCCAGCAGTGAGGCTTACGGTCAGGGCAATCCTCACGAGCAGTACTTC. This chain joins TRBV10-2 and TRBJ2-7; tentatively, D is TRBD1 (5 bases). The CDR3 runs 17 residues. V was trimmed by 2 bases and J by 5 bases, leaving 22 bases between them. The germline CDR1 and CDR2 sequences are WSHSY and SAAADI.

The V call is TRBV5-6, the J call TRBJ1-2, with D hard to call. The V gene lost 3 bases and the J gene lost 8 bases, with 11 bases spanning the gap. This CDR3 region has 12 residues. CDR1 and CDR2 from the germline V gene are SGHDT and YYEEEE. CDR3 coding DNA: TGTGCCAGCAGCTCCCCGGCGTTAGGCTACACCTTC. Translated, it gives CASSSPALGYTF.

This rearrangement joins TRBV7-9 to TRBJ1-5, with D possibly matching TRBD1 (6 bases). Trimming removed 5 bases from V and 2 bases from J, with 16 bases in between. CDR1 SEHNR and CDR2 FQNEAQ come from the germline V gene (reference sequence). The CDR3 is 16 residues long. CDR3 region: CASSPGGSVGNQPQHF. Here the CDR3 DNA reads TGTGCCAGCAGCCCTGGGGGCAGCGTCGGCAATCAGCCCCAGCATTTT.

The gene calls are TRBV11-3 and TRBJ2-1; 7 bases line up with TRBD2. Germline-derived CDR1 and CDR2 are SGHNT and YENEEA. The CDR3 runs to 16 residues. The trim removed 5 bases at V and 0 bases at J, leaving 7 bases unmatched. CDR3 sequence reads: CASSVSGTGSYNEQFF. CDR3 sequence (DNA): TGTGCCAGCAGCGTCAGCGGGACCGGCTCCTACAATGAGCAGTTCTTC.

The CDR3 reads CASSYSSGGGNQPQHF. As DNA, the CDR3 is TGTGCCAGCAGTTACTCGTCGGGGGGTGGCAATCAGCCCCAGCATTTT. The chain uses TRBV6-5 and TRBJ1-5, with D maybe TRBD1 (5 bases). Germline V CDR1 and CDR2: MNHEY, SVGAGI. CDR3 length: 16 amino acids. With 0 bases removed from V and 2 bases from J, the gap between germline ends came to 11 bases.

The J gene is TRBJ2-1, the V gene TRBV7-9; 11 bases line up with TRBD2. The length of the CDR3 is 19 residues. Losses at the gene ends were 6 bases for V and 8 bases for J; bases not matched to a gene: 21. Germline values: CDR1 SEHNR, CDR2 FQNEAQ (reference sequence). CDR3 protein: CASRLSRAGTSGPGDEQFF. CDR3 nucleotide sequence: TGTGCCAGCAGGCTAAGTCGAGCTGGGACTAGCGGACCTGGGGATGAGCAGTTCTTC. The whole variable domain, filled in from reference TRBV7-9 and TRBJ2-1, reads DTGVSQNPRHKITKRGQNVTFRCDPISEHNRLYWYRQTLGQGPEFLTYFQNEAQLEKSRLLSDRFSAERPKGSFSTLEIQRTEQGDSAMYLCASRLSRAGTSGPGDEQFFGPGTRLTVL.

The chain recombines TRBV29-1 with TRBJ1-6; 7 positions agree with TRBD1. Germline CDR1 is SQVTM and CDR2 is ANQGSEA. CDR3 length equals 13 residues. V shed 7 bases, J shed 6 bases, and the junction held 6 bases outside the gene matches. The CDR3 coding sequence is TGCAGCGCCGGAGGACAGGCTAATTCACCCCTCCACTTT. Its protein is CSAGGQANSPLHF.